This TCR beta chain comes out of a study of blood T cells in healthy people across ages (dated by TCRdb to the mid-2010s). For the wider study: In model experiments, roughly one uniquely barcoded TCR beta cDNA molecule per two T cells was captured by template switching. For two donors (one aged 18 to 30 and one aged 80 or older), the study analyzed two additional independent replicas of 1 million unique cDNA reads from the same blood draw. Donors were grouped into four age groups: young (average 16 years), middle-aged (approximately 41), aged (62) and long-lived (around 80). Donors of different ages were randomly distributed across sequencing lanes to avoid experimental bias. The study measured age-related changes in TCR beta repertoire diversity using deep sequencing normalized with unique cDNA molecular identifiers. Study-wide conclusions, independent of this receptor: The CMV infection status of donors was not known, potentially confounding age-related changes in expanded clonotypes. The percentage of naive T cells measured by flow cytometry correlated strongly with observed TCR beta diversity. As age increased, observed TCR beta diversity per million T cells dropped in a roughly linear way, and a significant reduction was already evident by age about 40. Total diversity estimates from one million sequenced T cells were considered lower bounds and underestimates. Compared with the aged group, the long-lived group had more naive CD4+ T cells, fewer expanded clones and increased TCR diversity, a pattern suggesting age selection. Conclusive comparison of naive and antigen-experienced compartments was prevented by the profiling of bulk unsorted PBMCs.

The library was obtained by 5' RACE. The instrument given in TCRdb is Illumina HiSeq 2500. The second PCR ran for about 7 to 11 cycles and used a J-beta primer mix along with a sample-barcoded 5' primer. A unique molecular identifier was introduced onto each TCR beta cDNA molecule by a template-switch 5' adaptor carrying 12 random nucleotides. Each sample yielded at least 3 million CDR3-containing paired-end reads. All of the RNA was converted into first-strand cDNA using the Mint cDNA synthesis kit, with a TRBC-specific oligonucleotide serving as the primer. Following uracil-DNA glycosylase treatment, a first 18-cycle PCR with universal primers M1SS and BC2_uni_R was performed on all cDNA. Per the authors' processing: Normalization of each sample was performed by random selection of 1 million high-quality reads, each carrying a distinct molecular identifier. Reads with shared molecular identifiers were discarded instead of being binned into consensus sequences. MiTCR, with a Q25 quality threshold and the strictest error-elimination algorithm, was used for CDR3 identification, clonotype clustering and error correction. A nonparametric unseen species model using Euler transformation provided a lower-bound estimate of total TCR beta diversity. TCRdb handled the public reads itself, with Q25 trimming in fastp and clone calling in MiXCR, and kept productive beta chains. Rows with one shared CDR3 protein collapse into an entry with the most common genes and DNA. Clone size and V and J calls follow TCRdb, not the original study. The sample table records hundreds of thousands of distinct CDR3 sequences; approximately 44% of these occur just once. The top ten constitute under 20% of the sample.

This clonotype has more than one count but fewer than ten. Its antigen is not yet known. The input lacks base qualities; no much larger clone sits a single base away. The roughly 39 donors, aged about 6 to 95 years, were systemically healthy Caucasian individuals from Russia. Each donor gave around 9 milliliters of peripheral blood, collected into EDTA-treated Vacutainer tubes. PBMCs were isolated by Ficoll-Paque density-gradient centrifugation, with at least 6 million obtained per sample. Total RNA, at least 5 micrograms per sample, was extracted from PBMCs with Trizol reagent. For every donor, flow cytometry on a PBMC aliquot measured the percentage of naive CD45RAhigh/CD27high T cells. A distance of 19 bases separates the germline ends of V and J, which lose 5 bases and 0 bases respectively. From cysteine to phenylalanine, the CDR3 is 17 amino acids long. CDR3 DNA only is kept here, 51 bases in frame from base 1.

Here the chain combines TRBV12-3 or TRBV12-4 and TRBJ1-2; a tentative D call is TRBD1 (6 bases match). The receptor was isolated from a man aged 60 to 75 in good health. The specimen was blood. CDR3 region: CASSPEKQGLPNYGYTF. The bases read TGTGCCAGCAGTCCCGAAAAACAGGGTCTTCCTAACTATGGCTACACCTTC.